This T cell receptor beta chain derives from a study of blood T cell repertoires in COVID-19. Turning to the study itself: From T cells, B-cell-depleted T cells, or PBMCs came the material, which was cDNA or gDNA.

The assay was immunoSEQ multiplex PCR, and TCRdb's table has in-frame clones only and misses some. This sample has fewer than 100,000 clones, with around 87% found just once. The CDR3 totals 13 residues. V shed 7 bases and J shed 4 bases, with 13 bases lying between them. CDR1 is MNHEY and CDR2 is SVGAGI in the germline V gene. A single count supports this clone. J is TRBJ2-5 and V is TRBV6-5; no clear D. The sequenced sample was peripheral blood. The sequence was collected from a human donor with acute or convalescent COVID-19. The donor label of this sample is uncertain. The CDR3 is CASKDGLGETQYF. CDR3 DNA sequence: TGTGCCAGCAAGGATGGGCTTGGAGAGACCCAGTACTTC.